The rows below give T cell receptor beta chains drawn from one sample of a study of blood T cells in healthy people across ages. One entry per CDR3 protein results from TCRdb running MiXCR on the 5' RACE reads. The table lists around 1.5 million distinct CDR3 sequences, 45% to 70% of them singletons. The sequencing sample was made of blood. These receptors originate from a man between 18 and 29 years old in good health. CDR3s include the opening cysteine and the closing phenylalanine or tryptophan. A D gene is named only where the DNA matches it firmly. A clone size is listed for some rows: how often the clone was seen (once, few, many), or a class if it is expanded.

TGCAGCGTCCCACGCGCTACAGGGATGAACTATGGCTACACCTTC	CSVPRATGMNYGYTF	15	few	TRBV29-1	TRBJ1-2	-
TGCAGTGCTAGCCCGGGGGGCCGCTACGAGCAGTACTTC	CSASPGGRYEQYF	13	-	TRBV20-1	TRBJ2-7	-
TGTGCCAGCACGGGACAGGGAGGGACAGATACGCAGTATTTT	CASTGQGGTDTQYF	14	-	TRBV6-6	TRBJ2-3	TRBD1
TGTGCCAGCAGTGATTTTACAGGGGGTCCGACTATGGCTTTCTTT	CASSDFTGGPTMAFF	15	-	TRBV25-1	TRBJ1-1	TRBD1
TGCGCCAGCAGCCCCCACGCGAACGCGCTGGGTTCACCCCTCCACTTT	CASSPHANALGSPLHF	16	-	TRBV4-1	TRBJ1-6	-
TGTGCCAGCAGCCCCCCCAGCAATGAGCAGTTCTTC	CASSPPSNEQFF	12	many	TRBV9	TRBJ2-1	-
TGTGCCAGCAAAAGCCCGTGGGGATGGTCTGGGGCCAACGTCCTGACTTTC	CASKSPWGWSGANVLTF	17	few	TRBV6-1	TRBJ2-6	-
TGTGCCAGCAGTTCGGGACTCCGGCGCAATGAGCAGTTCTTC	CASSSGLRRNEQFF	14	-	TRBV27	TRBJ2-1	-
TGCAGTGCTAGCGGTTCGGGACAGAGGTACCAAGAGACCCAGTACTTC	CSASGSGQRYQETQYF	16	-	TRBV20-1	TRBJ2-5	TRBD1
TGTGCCAGCAGCCAAGAAGTTTATGAACGGGCGGGGGTTTCCTACAATGAGCAGTTCTTC	CASSQEVYERAGVSYNEQFF	20	-	TRBV3-1	TRBJ2-1	TRBD2
TGCAGTGCTAAATCGGGGAAAGAGACCCAGTACTTC	CSAKSGKETQYF	12	-	TRBV20-1	TRBJ2-5	-
TGTGCCAGCAGTTCCCCCTCAGCGGGAGGACCCACAGATACGCAGTATTTT	CASSSPSAGGPTDTQYF	17	few	TRBV6-5	TRBJ2-3	TRBD2
TGTGCCAGTAGAGGGAGGGGATCCCTCAATGAGCAGTTCTTC	CASRGRGSLNEQFF	14	-	TRBV2	TRBJ2-1	TRBD2
TGTGCCAGCAGCCATTGGGGGCCCGATACTGAAGCTTTCTTT	CASSHWGPDTEAFF	14	-	TRBV3-1	TRBJ1-1	-
TGCAGCGTTGTCCAAAGCAGGGGAGCGAACACCGGGGAGCTGTTTTTT	CSVVQSRGANTGELFF	16	-	TRBV29-1	TRBJ2-2	-
TGTGCCAGCAGCGCCCTAGCGGGCCCTAGCACAGATACGCAGTATTTT	CASSALAGPSTDTQYF	16	-	TRBV7-2	TRBJ2-3	TRBD2
TGCGCCAGCAGCCAGGTCCACCCGGGACTAGCGGCCGAGCAGTACTTC	CASSQVHPGLAAEQYF	16	-	TRBV4-1	TRBJ2-7	TRBD2
TGTGCCAGCAGCGCCGACGCCCACGAGCAGTACTTC	CASSADAHEQYF	12	-	TRBV11-2	TRBJ2-7	-
TGTGCCACCAGCAGAGTCCGCCCTAGCACAGATACGCAGTATTTT	CATSRVRPSTDTQYF	15	-	TRBV15	TRBJ2-3	-
TGTGCCAGCAGCCAAACCAGACTAGCGGGAGTATACAATGAGCAGTTCTTC	CASSQTRLAGVYNEQFF	17	-	TRBV4-2	TRBJ2-1	TRBD2